This is a list of T cell receptor beta chains from one sample in a study of blood T cell repertoires in COVID-19. Here immunoSEQ multiplex PCR was the method, and the copy in TCRdb shows in-frame clones only, minus some. In the table there are some 300,000 clones, around 90% of which are singletons. Sequenced material: PBMCs or T cells enriched from blood (not recorded which). The receptors were sampled from a woman in her 30s who had recovered from COVID-19. CDR3s include the opening cysteine and the closing phenylalanine or tryptophan. The D gene is left open where the match is weak. The size of a clone is reported for some rows only, either as once, few or many, or as a class for expanded clones.

clone_size	j_call	v_call	d_call	cdr3_nt	cdr3_aa
few	TRBJ1-2	TRBV10-3	-	TGTGCCACCCAGCCAGGGAATAACTATGGCTACACCTTC	CATQPGNNYGYTF
-	TRBJ1-4	TRBV9	TRBD1	TGTGCCAGCAGCCCCGACAGGGTACGGGAAAAACTGTTTTTT	CASSPDRVREKLFF
-	TRBJ1-4	TRBV5-1	-	TGCGCCAGCAGCCGTGCAGGGGCAAATAAGGAAAAACTGTTTTTT	CASSRAGANKEKLFF
-	TRBJ2-3	TRBV19	TRBD2	TGTGCCAGTAGTACACCGGGACTAGCCCTCATCACAGATACGCAGTATTTT	CASSTPGLALITDTQYF
-	TRBJ1-6	TRBV11-2	-	TGTGCCAGCAGCTTAAGTAGTGAAACGCCCCTCCACTTT	CASSLSSETPLHF
-	TRBJ2-5	TRBV6-1	TRBD1	TGTGCCAGCAGTGGTCCGGGACAGGTCACCCAAGAGACCCAGTACTTC	CASSGPGQVTQETQYF
once	TRBJ1-2	TRBV29-1	TRBD1	TGCAGCGTCTCCCGGGACAGGGAAAACTATGGCTACACCTTC	CSVSRDRENYGYTF
-	TRBJ2-7	TRBV7-9	-	TGTGCCAGCACTACGGGATCCGGGTACGAGCAGTACTTC	CASTTGSGYEQYF
-	TRBJ2-2	TRBV27	-	TGTGCCAGCTCCAGGGCTATGACCGGGGAGCTGTTTTTT	CASSRAMTGELFF
-	TRBJ1-6	TRBV19	TRBD1	TGTGCCACCCAGGGGGCGCGAAGGGCTTCACCCCTCCACTTT	CATQGARRASPLHF
-	TRBJ1-3	TRBV7-2	-	TGTGCCAGCAGCTTATTACTTATCTCTGGAAACACCATATATTTT	CASSLLLISGNTIYF
-	TRBJ1-2	TRBV6-5	-	TGTGCCAGCAGCTGGGGCGGCGTAGGCTACACCTTC	CASSWGGVGYTF
few	TRBJ1-3	TRBV5-1	TRBD1	TGCGCCAGCAGCGAATGGGACAGGCCCGGAAACACCATATATTTT	CASSEWDRPGNTIYF
-	TRBJ1-5	TRBV9	-	TGTGCCAGCAGCCTGGGAGGGGGAAGTCAGCCCCAGCATTTT	CASSLGGGSQPQHF
-	TRBJ1-2	TRBV4-1	-	TGCGCCAGCAGCCGCATATTCCAGGGGTACTATGGCTACACCTTC	CASSRIFQGYYGYTF
-	TRBJ2-2	TRBV7-2	TRBD2	TGTGCCAGCAGCTTCAGCTGGACTAGAACCCTAAAGACCGGGGAGCTGTTTTTT	CASSFSWTRTLKTGELFF
-	TRBJ1-2	TRBV5-4	TRBD1	TGTGCCAGCAGCCTTCCCGGGACAGGGGGCGGCTACACCTTC	CASSLPGTGGGYTF
-	TRBJ2-7	TRBV5-4	-	TGTGCCAGCAGGTCCGAGGCATACGAGCAGTACTTC	CASRSEAYEQYF
once	TRBJ2-1	TRBV19	TRBD2	TGTGCCAGTAGTACCGCTAGCGGGGGGCACGGCAATGAGCAGTTCTTC	CASSTASGGHGNEQFF
-	TRBJ1-1	TRBV12-3/TRBV12-4	-	TGTGCCAGCACCCCCTTTCAGGACACTGAAGCTTTCTTT	CASTPFQDTEAFF
once	TRBJ2-7	TRBV2	-	TGTGCCAGCAGTGGGGGGACACCCTGGGGGTCCTACGAGCAGTACTTC	CASSGGTPWGSYEQYF
once	TRBJ2-1	TRBV28	TRBD2	TGTGCCAGCAGTTTAGAGACTAGCGGGAGAAATGAGCAGTTCTTC	CASSLETSGRNEQFF
-	TRBJ1-1	TRBV9	-	TGTGCCAGCAGCCGCGGACAGTTGAACACTGAAGCTTTCTTT	CASSRGQLNTEAFF
-	TRBJ1-6	TRBV28	-	TGTGCCAGCAGCCTCCGCGGGGGATCAGATAATTCACCCCTCCACTTT	CASSLRGGSDNSPLHF
-	TRBJ2-3	TRBV10-3	-	TGTGCCATCTCGGCAGGGGCCACAGATACGCAGTATTTT	CAISAGATDTQYF
-	TRBJ2-7	TRBV5-8	-	TGTGCCAGCAGCCGCAGAGGACTGACCTACGAGCAGTACTTC	CASSRRGLTYEQYF
-	TRBJ1-4	TRBV5-1	TRBD1	TGCGCCAGCAGCTCGGGACAGGGTAATGAAAAACTGTTTTTT	CASSSGQGNEKLFF
-	TRBJ1-1	TRBV28	TRBD1	TGTGCCAGCAGCCCCATCCTCAGGGGGCGGACGGGAAGTACTGAAGCTTTCTTT	CASSPILRGRTGSTEAFF
-	TRBJ1-1	TRBV4-3	-	TGCGCCAGCAGCCGGATCGGAGGGGACACTGAAGCTTTCTTT	CASSRIGGDTEAFF
-	TRBJ2-7	TRBV19	-	TGTGCCAGTAGTATAAACCCGACAGGTACCTACGAGCAGTACTTC	CASSINPTGTYEQYF
-	TRBJ1-2	TRBV28	-	TGTGCCAGCAGTCCCCCGGGGGGCTATGGCTACACCTTC	CASSPPGGYGYTF
-	TRBJ1-2	TRBV9	-	TGTGCCAGCAGCGTAGCAGGGAATCCCAACTATGGCTACACCTTC	CASSVAGNPNYGYTF
-	TRBJ2-5	TRBV29-1	TRBD2	TGCAGCACTGCCCTGGGTAGCGGGGGGGCGGAGACCCAGTACTTC	CSTALGSGGAETQYF
-	TRBJ2-7	TRBV19	TRBD1	TGTGCCAGTAGTGTTTCGGGACAGGGTTCTAAGCAGTACTTC	CASSVSGQGSKQYF
-	TRBJ2-1	TRBV5-1	-	TGCGCCAGCAGCTCCGGGACTCTCTCCTACAATGAGCAGTTCTTC	CASSSGTLSYNEQFF
few	TRBJ1-1	TRBV7-9	-	TGTGCCAGCAGCTTAGAAGAGTTGACTGAAGCTTTCTTT	CASSLEELTEAFF
once	TRBJ1-4	TRBV28	-	TGTGCCACCCGGGGGGGGGCTTGGGAAAAACTGTTTTTT	CATRGGAWEKLFF
once	TRBJ2-2	TRBV6-1	-	TGTGCCAGCAGTTTACTAGTTTCGGGGGAGCTGTTTTTT	CASSLLVSGELFF
-	TRBJ2-1	TRBV27	-	TGTGCCAGCGCACACGATAAAAATGGCGGTTCCTCCTACAATGAGCAGTTCTTC	CASAHDKNGGSSYNEQFF
-	TRBJ1-2	TRBV6-2/TRBV6-3	-	TGTGCCAGCAGTTCCGACAGTACTCGCTATGGCTACACCTTC	CASSSDSTRYGYTF
-	TRBJ2-3	TRBV18	TRBD2	TGTGCCAGCTCACCCGAGCGGGGGGGAGGAGATACGCAGTATTTT	CASSPERGGGDTQYF
few	TRBJ1-2	TRBV19	-	TGTGCCAGTACCTCCAGGGGAGCATATGGCTACACCTTC	CASTSRGAYGYTF
-	TRBJ2-7	TRBV11-3	TRBD2	TGTGCCAGCAGCTTGGGCGCGGGAGGCGACTACGAGCAGTACTTC	CASSLGAGGDYEQYF
once	TRBJ2-5	TRBV3-1/TRBV3-2	TRBD1	TGTGCCAGCAGCCAAGATGCGGGACAGGCCCGGGAGACCCAGTACTTC	CASSQDAGQARETQYF
-	TRBJ2-7	TRBV13	TRBD2	TGTGCCAGCAGCAGGGGACTAGCGGGAGGGTTCGGGGATTACGAGCAGTACTTC	CASSRGLAGGFGDYEQYF
-	TRBJ2-5	TRBV5-1	TRBD1	TGCGCCAGCAGCTTGGCTCGACAGGGCCAAGAGACCCAGTACTTC	CASSLARQGQETQYF
-	TRBJ1-6	TRBV7-8	-	TGTGCCAGCAGCTTAGGCGGGGGTTCACCCCTCCACTTT	CASSLGGGSPLHF
-	TRBJ1-1	TRBV25-1	-	TGTGCCAGCAGTGAATTGTGGGGGGGCGCTGAAGCTTTCTTT	CASSELWGGAEAFF
-	TRBJ2-7	TRBV5-4	TRBD2	TGTGCCAGCAGCTCCGATTACGGGGGGGCCTCCTACGAGCAGTACTTC	CASSSDYGGASYEQYF
-	TRBJ1-6	TRBV28	-	TGTGCCAGCATAACCCCACAGGGCTCCTATAATTCACCCCTCCACTTT	CASITPQGSYNSPLHF
-	TRBJ1-1	TRBV5-4	-	TGTGCCACCGGCACCTTACAGGGTGGCACTGAAGCTTTCTTT	CATGTLQGGTEAFF
-	TRBJ1-3	TRBV5-5	-	TGTGCCAGCAGCTTGGGAGGAAACTCTGGAAACACCATATATTTT	CASSLGGNSGNTIYF
-	TRBJ1-4	TRBV3-1/TRBV3-2	-	TGTGCCAGCAGCTCCCCGGCCCCGGGTAATGAAAAACTGTTTTTT	CASSSPAPGNEKLFF
-	TRBJ2-7	TRBV5-4	-	TGTGCCAGCAGCCACGGGGATAGCGCCGCCTACGAGCAGTACTTC	CASSHGDSAAYEQYF
-	TRBJ1-2	TRBV5-5	TRBD1	TGTGCCAGCAGCTTGCGAACCGGGACAGGGGACTACTACACCTTC	CASSLRTGTGDYYTF
-	TRBJ1-5	TRBV19	-	TGTGCCAGTACCGGGGAAGTCGCAGCCCAGCATTTT	CASTGEVAAQHF
-	TRBJ1-1	TRBV28	TRBD1	TGTGCCAGCAGTAGAGGGACAGGGGCTTTGAACACTGAAGCTTTCTTT	CASSRGTGALNTEAFF
-	TRBJ2-7	TRBV11-2	TRBD2	TGTGCCAGCAGCGAGCTACTACAGCGGGAGGCGAGGCAGTACTTC	CASSELLQREARQYF
-	TRBJ2-5	TRBV7-9	-	TGTGCCAGCAGCTTAGTGGGACTCCAAGAGACCCAGTACTTC	CASSLVGLQETQYF